This T cell receptor beta chain was obtained from a study of OX40 agonist ivuxolimab in advanced cancers. Some clones are missing from TCRdb's copy, which holds only in-frame ones; the method was immunoSEQ multiplex PCR. The data contain about 48,000 clones, around 80% of them seen just once; the ten biggest clones take up around 7.1%. Germline CDR1 and CDR2: MGHRA and YSYEKL. V was clipped by 5 bases and J by 4 bases, with 5 bases between them. The CDR3 length is 12 residues. A few counts support this clone. The sequences come from CD4+ or CD8+ T cells sorted from blood, collected in a trial of the OX40 agonist ivuxolimab. This TCR was sampled from an adult with an advanced solid tumor such as melanoma, head and neck, liver or kidney cancer. V gene TRBV4-1 combines with J gene TRBJ2-2; D is perhaps TRBD1 (5 bases). CDR3 coding DNA: TGCGCCAGCAGCAGGGGCACCGGGGAGCTGTTTTTT. Translated: CASSRGTGELFF.